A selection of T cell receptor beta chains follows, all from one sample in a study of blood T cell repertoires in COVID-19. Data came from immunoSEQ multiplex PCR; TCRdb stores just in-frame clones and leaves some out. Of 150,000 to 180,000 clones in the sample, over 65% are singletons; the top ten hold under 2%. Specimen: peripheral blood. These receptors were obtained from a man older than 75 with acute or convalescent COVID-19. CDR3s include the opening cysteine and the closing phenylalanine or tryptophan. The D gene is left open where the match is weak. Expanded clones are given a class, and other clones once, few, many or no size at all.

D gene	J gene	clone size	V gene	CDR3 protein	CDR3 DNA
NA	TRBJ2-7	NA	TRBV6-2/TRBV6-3	CASSSRDISYEQYF	TGTGCCAGCAGTTCCCGGGACATCTCCTACGAGCAGTACTTC
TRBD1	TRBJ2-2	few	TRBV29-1	CSVLAGAGGNTGELFF	TGCAGCGTTCTAGCCGGAGCAGGGGGGAACACCGGGGAGCTGTTTTTT
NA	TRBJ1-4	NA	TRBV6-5	CASRRGTEKLFF	TGTGCCAGCAGAAGGGGGACAGAAAAACTGTTTTTT
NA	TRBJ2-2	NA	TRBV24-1	CATSEYTGNTGELFF	TGTGCCACCAGTGAGTATACAGGAAACACCGGAGAGCTGTTTTTT
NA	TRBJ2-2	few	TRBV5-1	CASSWNAEVGELFF	TGCGCCAGCAGCTGGAACGCAGAGGTCGGGGAGCTGTTTTTT
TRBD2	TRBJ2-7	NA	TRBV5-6	CASSPGGFAYEQYF	TGTGCCAGCAGCCCGGGGGGGTTTGCCTACGAGCAGTACTTC
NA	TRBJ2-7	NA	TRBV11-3	CASSFRPSGEQYF	TGTGCCAGCAGCTTTCGACCGTCCGGGGAGCAGTACTTC
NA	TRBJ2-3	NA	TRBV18	CASSPADTDTQYF	TGTGCCAGCTCACCGGCCGACACAGATACGCAGTATTTT
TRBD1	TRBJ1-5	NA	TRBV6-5	CASTRQGEGNQPQHF	TGTGCCAGCACCCGACAGGGAGAAGGCAATCAGCCCCAGCATTTT
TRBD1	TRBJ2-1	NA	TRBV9	CASSVVETGHGNEQFF	TGTGCCAGCAGCGTAGTGGAGACAGGGCACGGAAATGAGCAGTTCTTC
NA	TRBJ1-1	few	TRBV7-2	CASSLARNTEAFF	TGTGCCAGCAGCTTAGCCAGAAACACTGAAGCTTTCTTT
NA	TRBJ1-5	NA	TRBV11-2	CASSLEGGSTQPQHF	TGTGCCAGCAGCTTAGAGGGGGGTTCGACTCAGCCCCAGCATTTT
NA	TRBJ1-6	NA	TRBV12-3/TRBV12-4	CASSLGLNSPLHF	TGTGCCAGCAGTTTGGGCCTAAATTCACCCCTCCACTTT
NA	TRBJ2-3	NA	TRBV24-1	CATAGRSGTDTQYF	TGTGCCACCGCAGGAAGATCCGGCACAGATACGCAGTATTTT
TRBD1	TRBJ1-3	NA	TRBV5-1	CASSLSFSGGGASGNTIYF	TGCGCCAGCAGCTTGTCTTTCTCGGGAGGGGGCGCTTCTGGAAACACCATATATTTT
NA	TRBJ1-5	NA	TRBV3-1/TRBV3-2	CASSQSTGFSNQPQHF	TGTGCCAGCAGCCAATCGACGGGATTTAGCAATCAGCCCCAGCATTTT
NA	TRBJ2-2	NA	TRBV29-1	CSVSRSTNTGELFF	TGCAGCGTTTCGAGGAGTACGAACACCGGGGAGCTGTTTTTT
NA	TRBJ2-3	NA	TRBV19	CASSIGVGGGSTDTQYF	TGTGCCAGTAGTATCGGGGTCGGCGGGGGCTCCACAGATACGCAGTATTTT
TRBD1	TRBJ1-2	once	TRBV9	CASSAWDRNNYGYTF	TGTGCCAGCAGCGCTTGGGACAGGAATAACTATGGCTACACCTTC
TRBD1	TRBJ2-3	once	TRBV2	CASTLTGNGFTDTQYF	TGTGCCAGCACCCTGACAGGGAATGGTTTCACAGATACGCAGTATTTT
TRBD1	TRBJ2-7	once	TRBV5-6	CASSSTGLNEQYF	TGTGCCAGCAGCTCGACAGGGCTGAACGAGCAGTACTTC
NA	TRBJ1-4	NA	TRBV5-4	CASSQTTGTNEKLFF	TGTGCCAGCAGCCAGACAACAGGGACTAATGAAAAACTGTTTTTT
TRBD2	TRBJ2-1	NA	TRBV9	CASSVDTSGGYNEQFF	TGTGCCAGCAGCGTAGACACTAGCGGGGGATACAATGAGCAGTTCTTC
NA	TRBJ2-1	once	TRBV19	CASNEGSWAHNEQFF	TGTGCCAGCAACGAGGGCAGTTGGGCCCACAATGAGCAGTTCTTC
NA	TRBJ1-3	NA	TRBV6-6	CASGGSGNTIYF	TGTGCCAGCGGAGGCTCTGGAAACACCATATATTTT
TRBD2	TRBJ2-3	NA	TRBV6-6	CASSYSISGAPDTQYF	TGTGCCAGCAGTTACTCGATTAGCGGGGCCCCAGATACGCAGTATTTT
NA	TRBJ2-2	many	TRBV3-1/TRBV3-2	CASSQREWNTGELFF	TGTGCCAGCAGCCAACGGGAATGGAACACCGGGGAGCTGTTTTTT
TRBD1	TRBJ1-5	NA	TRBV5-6	CASSVGTGVSQPQHF	TGTGCCAGCAGCGTGGGGACAGGGGTTAGTCAGCCCCAGCATTTT
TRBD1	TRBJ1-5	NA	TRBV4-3	CASSQGTGGGQPQHF	TGCGCCAGCAGCCAAGGGACAGGGGGAGGTCAGCCCCAGCATTTT
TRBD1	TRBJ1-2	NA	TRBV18	CASSPLDRGGYGYTF	TGTGCCAGCTCACCTCTGGACAGGGGAGGCTATGGCTACACCTTC
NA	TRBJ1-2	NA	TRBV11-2	CASSLDLDRSYGYTF	TGTGCCAGCAGCTTAGATCTCGACAGAAGCTATGGCTACACCTTC
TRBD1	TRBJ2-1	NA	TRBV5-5	CASSLGQGSYNEQFF	TGTGCCAGCAGCTTGGGACAGGGAAGCTACAATGAGCAGTTCTTC
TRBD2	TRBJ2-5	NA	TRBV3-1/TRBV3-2	CASSAPDASGVGETQYF	TGTGCCAGCAGCGCCCCCGACGCTAGCGGGGTTGGGGAGACCCAGTACTTC
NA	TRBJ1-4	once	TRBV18	CASSPPSREKLFF	TGTGCCAGCTCACCTCCGTCTAGGGAAAAACTGTTTTTT
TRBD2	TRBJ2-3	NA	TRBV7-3	CASSPRGGQDTQYF	TGTGCCAGCAGCCCCCGGGGGGGGCAGGATACGCAGTATTTT
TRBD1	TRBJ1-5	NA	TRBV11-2	CASSWGQGPQPQHF	TGTGCCAGCAGCTGGGGACAGGGCCCTCAGCCCCAGCATTTT
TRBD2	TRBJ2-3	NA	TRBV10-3	CAIGLAGEDTQYF	TGTGCCATTGGACTAGCGGGGGAAGATACGCAGTATTTT
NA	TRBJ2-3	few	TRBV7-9	CASSPGGFVGTQYF	TGTGCCAGCAGCCCAGGGGGGTTTGTAGGTACGCAGTATTTT
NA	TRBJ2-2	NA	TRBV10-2	CASRISDGELFF	TGCGCCAGCCGCATTTCAGACGGGGAGCTGTTTTTT
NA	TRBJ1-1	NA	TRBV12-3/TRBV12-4	CASVSGQNTEAFF	TGTGCCAGCGTCTCGGGACAAAACACTGAAGCTTTCTTT
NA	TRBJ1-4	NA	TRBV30	CAWSVRGGEKLFF	TGTGCCTGGAGTGTGAGGGGGGGGGAAAAACTGTTTTTT
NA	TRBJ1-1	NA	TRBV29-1	CSVRVREGTEAFF	TGCAGCGTCCGGGTACGGGAAGGAACTGAAGCTTTCTTT
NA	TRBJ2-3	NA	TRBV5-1	CASSLVAAGGTDTQYF	TGCGCCAGCAGCCTAGTTGCGGCGGGTGGCACAGATACGCAGTATTTT
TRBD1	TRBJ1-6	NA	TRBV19	CASSINRGNSPLHF	TGTGCCAGTAGTATAAACAGGGGTAATTCACCCCTCCACTTT
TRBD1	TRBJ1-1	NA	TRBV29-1	CSVSQTGMNTEAFF	TGCAGCGTCTCTCAGACAGGGATGAACACTGAAGCTTTCTTT